The 18 T cell receptor beta chains in this list originate from one sample, sequenced in a study of cytomegalovirus exposure and HLA in healthy donors (dated by TCRdb to the late 2010s). Libraries were prepared through the immunoSEQ multiplex PCR assay. The multiplex PCR relied on a mix of 60 forward primers for TCR Vbeta segments and 13 reverse primers for TCR Jbeta segments. The immuneACCESS repertoire file appears here via TCRdb, limited to in-frame rearrangements. These files lack a portion of the clones; in checked studies, under half of the deficit traces to unresolved V genes, and the cause of the others is not known. The sample table contains about 190,000 clones; only one count was recorded for 65% to 85% of them. The ten biggest clones cover around 1.6% of the sample. The sample taken for sequencing was PBMCs. These TCRs come from a young woman in good health and CMV-seronegative.

This chain joins TRBV6-5 and TRBJ2-7; D is possibly TRBD2 (6 bases). The V gene lost 7 bases and the J gene lost 2 bases, with 18 bases spanning the gap. CDR3 size: 15 residues. The V gene's germline CDR1 is MNHEY and CDR2 SVGAGI. The CDR3 region is CASTPRGRQTYEQYF. The CDR3 region has the DNA TGTGCCAGCACCCCCAGAGGGAGGCAGACCTACGAGCAGTACTTC.

The V and J genes are TRBV19 and TRBJ1-5; TRBD1 is a possible D gene (5 bases). The CDR3 is made up of 14 amino acids. Germline CDR1 and CDR2: LNHDA and SQIVND (reference sequence). V was trimmed by 5 bases and J by 5 bases, leaving 13 bases between them. Here the CDR3 reads CASSDSRDYQPQHF. CDR3 sequence (DNA): TGTGCCAGTAGTGACTCCAGGGACTATCAGCCCCAGCATTTT.

The chain joins TRBV28 to TRBJ2-7, with 7 bases lining up with TRBD1. Trimming took 5 bases from V and 4 from J; bases not matched to a gene: 14. The germline V gene encodes CDR1 MDHEN and CDR2 SYDVKM. This CDR3 region has 16 residues. CDR3 bases: TGTGCCAGCAGTATTAACAGGGGTAGATACCATTACGAGCAGTACTTC. This gives the protein CASSINRGRYHYEQYF.

This sequence joins TRBV25-1 and TRBJ1-6, with 8 bases identical to TRBD1. The CDR3 is 18 amino acids. Germline trimming cut 0 bases from V and 9 bases from J; bases unmatched to any gene: 13. Germline CDR1 and CDR2: MGHDK and SYGVNS. In DNA form, the CDR3 reads TGTGCCAGCAGTGAATATGGGACAGGCTACCCCCGGGGTTCACCCCTCCACTTT. Translating it yields CASSEYGTGYPRGSPLHF.

This clone was seen more than once but under ten times. The chain joins TRBV27 to TRBJ2-5; TRBD2 agrees at 11 bases. The CDR3 loop spans 15 amino acids. The germline V gene encodes CDR1 MNHEY and CDR2 SMNVEV (reference sequence). V trimming: 6 bases; J trimming: 2 bases; junction bases outside the gene matches: 5. CDR3 nucleotide sequence: TGTGCCAGCAGATTACGACTAGCGGGGCAAGAGACCCAGTACTTC. It yields the protein CASRLRLAGQETQYF.

This chain uses TRBV15 with TRBJ1-5; maybe TRBD1 (6 bases). CDR3 length: 15 amino acids. The V gene lost 5 bases and the J gene lost 0 bases, with 11 bases spanning the gap. Germline loops: CDR1 LNHNV, CDR2 YYDKDF (reference sequence). CDR3 DNA: TGTGCCACCAGCGGGGGCTTGTATAGCAATCAGCCCCAGCATTTT. Protein: CATSGGLYSNQPQHF.

V and J are TRBV5-4 and TRBJ1-1; 7 nucleotides match TRBD1. This CDR3 comprises 16 residues. Losses at the gene ends were 4 bases for V and 4 bases for J; bases not matched to a gene: 13. The germline V gene encodes CDR1 SGHNT and CDR2 YYREEE (reference sequence). The CDR3 here is CASSGRPRGMVTEAFF. The CDR3 DNA reads as TGTGCCAGCAGCGGGAGACCCAGGGGGATGGTCACTGAAGCTTTCTTT.

The rearrangement joins TRBV6-1 to TRBJ1-2; D gene ambiguous. The germline V gene has CDR1 MNHNS and CDR2 SASEGT. This CDR3 has 14 amino acids. Between the trimmed V and J ends, which lost 1 base and 5 bases, there was a span of 11 bases. This CDR3 is CASSEVQSIYGYTF. The CDR3 DNA follows: TGTGCCAGCAGTGAAGTACAGAGTATTTATGGCTACACCTTC.

This clone turned up a few times. The CDR3: CASSEWTDEAFF. CDR3 coding DNA: TGCGCCAGCAGTGAGTGGACAGATGAAGCTTTCTTT. This chain uses TRBV10-2 with TRBJ1-1, with D perhaps matching TRBD1 (6 bases). V was pared by 1 base and J by 7 bases, with 7 bases between. The CDR3 runs 12 residues. Germline CDR1 is WSHSY and CDR2 is SAAADI.

This chain connects TRBV9 to TRBJ2-2; D may be TRBD1 (6 bases). Trimming shortened V by 5 bases and J by 1 base, and 6 bases separated the two germline ends. CDR1 is SGDLS, CDR2 YYNGEE, per germline. CDR3 length: 13 residues. CDR3 residues: CASRQGNTGELFF. CDR3 coding DNA: TGTGCCAGCAGACAGGGGAACACCGGGGAGCTGTTTTTT. Full variable domain (missing parts from reference TRBV9 and TRBJ2-2): DSGVTQTPKHLITATGQRVTLRCSPRSGDLSVYWYQQSLDQGLQFLIQYYNGEERAKGNILERFSAQQFPDLHSELNLSSLELGDSALYFCASRQGNTGELFFGEGSRLTVL.

This clone is a singleton in its sample. V usage is TRBV7-8 and J usage is TRBJ2-7; 10 nucleotides agree with TRBD1. The germline V gene has CDR1 SGHVS and CDR2 FQNEAQ. The CDR3 runs 12 residues. The junction had 2 bases not matched to a gene; V was cut back by 5 bases and J by 7 bases. The CDR3 DNA sequence: TGTGCCAGCAGCCCGGACAGGGGGGAGCAGTACTTC. It translates to CASSPDRGEQYF. Based on the CDR3 plus reference TRBV7-8 and TRBJ2-7, the full variable domain is GAGVSQSPRYKVAKRGQDVALRCDPISGHVSLFWYQQALGQGPEFLTYFQNEAQLDKSGLPSDRFFAERPEGSVSTLKIQRTQQEDSAVYLCASSPDRGEQYFGPGTRLTVT.

The chain joins TRBV28 to TRBJ1-1; D possibly corresponds to TRBD1 (5 bases). V was pared by 5 bases and J by 0 bases, with 10 bases between. CDR1 is MDHEN, CDR2 SYDVKM, per germline. This CDR3 contains 14 residues. CDR3 region: CASSPTGLNTEAFF. The DNA for the CDR3 is TGTGCCAGCAGTCCTACAGGACTGAACACTGAAGCTTTCTTT. The full variable domain, completed using reference TRBV28 and TRBJ1-1, is DVKVTQSSRYLVKRTGEKVFLECVQDMDHENMFWYRQDPGLGLRLIYFSYDVKMKEKGDIPEGYSVSREKKERFSLILESASTNQTSMYLCASSPTGLNTEAFFGQGTRLTVV.

The rearrangement uses TRBV7-5 and TRBJ1-2. TRBV7-5 is termed a pseudogene. CDR3 length: 14 residues. In DNA, the CDR3 is TGTGCCAGAAGCTGTTCAGGGAGGGGTGATGGCTACACCTTC. Translating it yields CARSCSGRGDGYTF.

The chain combines TRBV10-2 with TRBJ1-5, with a tentative D call TRBD1 (5 bases). Germline V gives CDR1 WSHSY, CDR2 SAAADI. V was shortened by 2 bases and J by 11 bases, with 22 bases between the two germline ends. CDR3 length equals 16 residues. In nucleotides, the CDR3 is TGCGCCAGCAGTGAGGGTCGTACCGGGGGACGGGGGACCCAGCATTTT. Protein sequence: CASSEGRTGGRGTQHF.

The chain recombines TRBV19 with TRBJ2-5; TRBD1 matches 9 bases. Germline CDR1 is LNHDA and CDR2 is SQIVND (reference sequence). J was trimmed by 5 bases and V by 7 bases; bases with no gene match: 8. This CDR3 has 14 residues. CDR3 in DNA: TGTGCCAGTACCAAGGACAGGGGAGCTGAGACCCAGTACTTC. Amino acid sequence: CASTKDRGAETQYF.

The V gene is TRBV6-6, the J gene TRBJ1-5, with TRBD1 as a possible D gene (5 bases). The length of the CDR3 is 15 residues. CDR1 and CDR2 (germline): MNHNY, SVGAGI (reference sequence). Trimming stripped 0 bases from V and 3 bases from J, with 9 bases between. This CDR3 reads CASSYSGVDNQPQHF. CDR3 nucleotides: TGTGCCAGCAGTTACTCAGGGGTAGACAATCAGCCCCAGCATTTT.

Only one count was recorded for this clone. The J gene is TRBJ2-7, the V gene TRBV27; weak D call: TRBD1 (5 bases). The CDR3 is 12 amino acids. Germline CDR1 MNHEY, CDR2 SMNVEV (reference sequence). V was trimmed by 5 bases and J by 6 bases, leaving 11 bases between them. CDR3 sequence: CASSQQAGEQYF. In DNA, the CDR3 is TGTGCCAGCAGTCAACAGGCTGGCGAGCAGTACTTC.

This chain links TRBV9 with TRBJ1-4, with D possibly being TRBD1 (5 bases). There are 16 residues in the CDR3. The V end lost 4 bases, the J end lost 5 bases, and 18 bases lay between the germline ends. In germline, CDR1 is SGDLS, CDR2 YYNGEE. Here the CDR3 DNA reads TGTGCCAGCAGCTCTGGACGGGACGGGGGGAATGAAAAACTGTTTTTT. It encodes CASSSGRDGGNEKLFF. Full variable domain (outside the CDR3, taken from reference TRBV9 and TRBJ1-4): DSGVTQTPKHLITATGQRVTLRCSPRSGDLSVYWYQQSLDQGLQFLIQYYNGEERAKGNILERFSAQQFPDLHSELNLSSLELGDSALYFCASSSGRDGGNEKLFFGSGTQLSVL.